The following is a TCR beta chain sequence with its context. Its matching antigen is unknown. J lost 4 bases, V lost 1 base, and 10 bases had no gene match. Germline V gene sequence: CDR1 SGHNT, CDR2 YENEEA. The CDR3 is 16 amino acids. This sample stems from a study of STAT5B mutations in CD4+ large granular lymphocyte leukemia. Findings and caveats of the study: 8/27 top patient clones versus 2/35 control clones were TRBV06-family.

Sequenced by immunoSEQ multiplex PCR; TCRdb stores in-frame clones only, minus some. The sample includes 20,000 or so clones, just over 70% of them seen just once. The source material was CD4+ T cells from blood buffy coats. The chain carries TRBV11-3 and TRBJ2-7; 7 bases align to TRBD2. The TCR comes from a human donor in good health. Here the CDR3 DNA reads TGTGCCAGCAGCTTAGTTCGTGGCGGGAGCGGATACGAGCAGTACTTC. Protein sequence: CASSLVRGGSGYEQYF.